This T cell receptor beta chain emerged from a study of cytomegalovirus exposure and HLA in healthy donors. Study at large: Of 398 genotyped donors, about 81% clustered with self-reported Caucasian donors. Study results and caveats: The CMV antigen specificity of a few CMV-associated chains was confirmed through in vitro analysis. The authors enumerated 164 TCR beta chains as linked to cytomegalovirus.

Germline V gene lookup returns CDR1 SGHTA and CDR2 FQGNSA. The CDR3 sequence is 15 residues long. V was clipped by 5 bases and J by 4 bases; unmatched bases: 6. A word on this clone: What it binds is not known.

The PCR used 60 Vbeta and 13 Jbeta primers. Source study methods: Unique TCR beta chains numbered about 72 million in a later analysis, with some 9.9 million shared. Only in-frame clones appear in the TCRdb table, and some are missing; sequencing was by immunoSEQ multiplex PCR. V, J and clone size reflect that table, while D and trimming were determined from the DNA. The sample consists of about 160,000 clones, roughly 82% of them appearing once. This clonotype was obtained from a man over 45 in good health and CMV-seropositive. The sample consisted of PBMCs. The rearrangement uses TRBV7-2 and TRBJ1-3, with 9 bases fitting TRBD1. The CDR3 region is CASSPDRGRGNTIYF. CDR3 coding DNA: TGTGCCAGCAGCCCGGACAGGGGAAGAGGAAACACCATATATTTT.